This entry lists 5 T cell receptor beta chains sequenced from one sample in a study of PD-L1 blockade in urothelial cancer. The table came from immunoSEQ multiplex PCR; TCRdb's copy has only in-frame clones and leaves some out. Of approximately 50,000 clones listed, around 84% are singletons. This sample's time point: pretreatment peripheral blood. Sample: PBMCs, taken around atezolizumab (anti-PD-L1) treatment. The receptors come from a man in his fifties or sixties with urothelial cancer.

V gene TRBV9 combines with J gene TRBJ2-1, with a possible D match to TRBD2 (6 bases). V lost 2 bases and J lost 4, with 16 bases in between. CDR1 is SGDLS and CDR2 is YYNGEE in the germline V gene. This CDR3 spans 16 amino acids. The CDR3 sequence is CASSVPSGDSYNEQFF. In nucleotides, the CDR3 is TGTGCCAGCAGCGTCCCCTCGGGGGATTCTTACAATGAGCAGTTCTTC.

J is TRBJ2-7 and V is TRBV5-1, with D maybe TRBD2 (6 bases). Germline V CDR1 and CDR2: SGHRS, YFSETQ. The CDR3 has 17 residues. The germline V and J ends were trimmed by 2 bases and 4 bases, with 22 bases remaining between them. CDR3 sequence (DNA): TGCGCCAGCAGCTTAATATCGCGGGGTGTGGCACGGTACGAGCAGTACTTC. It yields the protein CASSLISRGVARYEQYF.

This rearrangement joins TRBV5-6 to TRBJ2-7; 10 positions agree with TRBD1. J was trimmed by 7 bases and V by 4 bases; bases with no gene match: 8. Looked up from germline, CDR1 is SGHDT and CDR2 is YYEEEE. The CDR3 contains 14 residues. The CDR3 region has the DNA TGTGCCAGCAGCCAAGACAGGGGGCTTGGGGAGCAGTACTTC. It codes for CASSQDRGLGEQYF.

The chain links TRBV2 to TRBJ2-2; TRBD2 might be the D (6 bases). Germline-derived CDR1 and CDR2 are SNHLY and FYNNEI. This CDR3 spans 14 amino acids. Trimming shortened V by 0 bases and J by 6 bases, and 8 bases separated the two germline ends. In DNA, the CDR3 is TGTGCCAGCAGTGAAGCGGGGGGATCCGGGGAGCTGTTTTTT. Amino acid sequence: CASSEAGGSGELFF.

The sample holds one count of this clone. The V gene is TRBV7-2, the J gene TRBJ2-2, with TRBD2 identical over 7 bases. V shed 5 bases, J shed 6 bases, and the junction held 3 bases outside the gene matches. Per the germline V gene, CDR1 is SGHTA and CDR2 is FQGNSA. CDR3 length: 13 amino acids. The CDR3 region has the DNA TGTGCCAGCAGCCTCAGCGGGGCCGGGGAGCTGTTTTTT. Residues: CASSLSGAGELFF.